These T cell receptor beta chains were read from a single sample in a study of molecular identifiers for immune sequencing clone quantification. TCRdb ran MiXCR on the PCR reads and lists one entry per CDR3 protein. Of under 600,000 distinct CDR3 sequences in the sample, 20% to 25% are singletons; the top ten hold under 0.85%. What was sequenced was naive CD8+ T cells from blood, with Jurkat cell RNA spiked in. These receptors came from a human donor in good health. Some libraries in this study had Jurkat cell RNA spiked in. CDR3s leave out the opening cysteine and the closing phenylalanine or tryptophan. Fields, in order: V gene, J gene, CDR3 protein.

V: TRBV7-9; J: TRBJ1-1; CDR3: ASSPVLGYTEAF
V: TRBV7-2; J: TRBJ2-3; CDR3: ASSTGGKRDTDTQY
V: TRBV5-8; J: TRBJ1-5; CDR3: ASSLVDYSNQPQH
V: TRBV6-5; J: TRBJ2-7; CDR3: ASSSSRGYEQY
V: TRBV12-5; J: TRBJ1-3; CDR3: ASGLDSWGNTIY
V: TRBV10-3; J: TRBJ2-5; CDR3: AISESRVGEETQY
V: TRBV11-3; J: TRBJ2-2; CDR3: ASSLGSSGRTGELF
V: TRBV6-5; J: TRBJ1-5; CDR3: AIHRSAQPQH
V: TRBV12-3/TRBV12-4; J: TRBJ1-2; CDR3: ASSTPGTHYGYT
V: TRBV20-1; J: TRBJ2-7; CDR3: SARGRASERSYEQY
V: TRBV5-4; J: TRBJ2-5; CDR3: ASSLGFSGSETQY
V: TRBV12-3/TRBV12-4; J: TRBJ2-5; CDR3: ASSRPGSQETQY
V: TRBV9; J: TRBJ2-3; CDR3: ASSVAESSGGKHPSTDTQY
V: TRBV20-1; J: TRBJ2-3; CDR3: SARGTSGTSTDTQY
V: TRBV7-6; J: TRBJ2-2; CDR3: ASSLWGLELF
V: TRBV28; J: TRBJ2-1; CDR3: ASSLGVRGTYNEQF
V: TRBV7-3; J: TRBJ2-1; CDR3: ASSLTGGSANNEQF
V: TRBV4-2; J: TRBJ1-1; CDR3: ASSLEEAASFPMNTEAF
V: TRBV27; J: TRBJ1-5; CDR3: ANVPASQH
V: TRBV6-2/TRBV6-3; J: TRBJ2-7; CDR3: ASSYGFYEQY
V: TRBV5-6; J: TRBJ2-7; CDR3: ASSLGGYLAGDEQY
V: TRBV19; J: TRBJ1-5; CDR3: ASSILRGLNQPQH
V: TRBV29-1; J: TRBJ2-7; CDR3: SVELAGQAYEQY
V: TRBV4-1; J: TRBJ2-3; CDR3: ASSQRTADTDTQY
V: TRBV10-3; J: TRBJ2-5; CDR3: AISELAGGETQY
V: TRBV9; J: TRBJ1-3; CDR3: ASSQNWGPGNTIY
V: TRBV19; J: TRBJ2-2; CDR3: ASSIVGAGTGELF
V: TRBV20-1; J: TRBJ2-7; CDR3: SASTRETYEQY
V: TRBV18; J: TRBJ2-1; CDR3: ASSPPLLYEQF
V: TRBV10-1; J: TRBJ2-1; CDR3: ASSSRDRGLTEQF
V: TRBV9; J: TRBJ1-2; CDR3: ACSVDGGGYGYT
V: TRBV12-3/TRBV12-4; J: TRBJ2-7; CDR3: ASSPNRDRQY
V: TRBV28; J: TRBJ1-4; CDR3: ASSPVPGQGDNEKLF
V: TRBV7-9; J: TRBJ2-1; CDR3: ASSHGLAGAPSSYNEQF
V: TRBV30; J: TRBJ2-2; CDR3: AWRGTFTGELF
V: TRBV7-9; J: TRBJ1-3; CDR3: ASSLTLTASGNTIY
V: TRBV2; J: TRBJ2-4; CDR3: ASSEAGAIAKNIQY
V: TRBV9; J: TRBJ2-3; CDR3: ASSVARDYFTDTQY
V: TRBV2; J: TRBJ2-2; CDR3: ASTPGTTNTGELF
V: TRBV4-2; J: TRBJ1-1; CDR3: ASSHTRRDSEAF
V: TRBV19; J: TRBJ1-1; CDR3: ASSIGRQLDTEAF
V: TRBV12-1; J: TRBJ2-7; CDR3: AGRTSARGVNEQY
V: TRBV19; J: TRBJ2-7; CDR3: ASSMGQNYEQY
V: TRBV27; J: TRBJ2-7; CDR3: ASSPTPLATHEQY
V: TRBV19; J: TRBJ1-2; CDR3: ASTPDNYGYT
V: TRBV12-3/TRBV12-4; J: TRBJ2-2; CDR3: AVGKNTGELF
V: TRBV2; J: TRBJ2-3; CDR3: ASSDRSTDTQY
V: TRBV11-2; J: TRBJ1-1; CDR3: ASSSGQTLEAF
V: TRBV5-6; J: TRBJ2-7; CDR3: ASSLIDEQY
V: TRBV7-2; J: TRBJ2-3; CDR3: ASSSGLAVTDAQY
V: TRBV20-1; J: TRBJ2-1; CDR3: SAPCPGLADMDEQF
V: TRBV7-2; J: TRBJ1-2; CDR3: ASSLELSYGYT
V: TRBV30; J: TRBJ2-1; CDR3: AWSVHGNEQF
V: TRBV24-1; J: TRBJ2-2; CDR3: ATSESDRAGELF